This TCR beta chain came from a study of blood T cell repertoires in COVID-19. Study background: The origin of the acute and convalescent COVID-19 samples was the United States, Italy and Spain. PBMCs, B-cell-depleted T cells, or T cells were the source of the cDNA or gDNA that made up the material.

Assay: immunoSEQ multiplex PCR; the TCRdb copy retains only in-frame clones and omits some. The table lists hundreds of thousands of clones, 75% to 90% of them singletons. Followed over time, Seattle patients had been enrolled while infection was active. The CDR3 sequence is 13 residues long. Germline V lookup: CDR1 SEHNR, CDR2 FQNEAQ (reference sequence). V was shortened by 6 bases and J by 4 bases, with 12 bases between the two germline ends. This clone has just a few counts. This TCR was recovered from a woman between 70 and 85 years old with COVID-19, enrolled during active disease. The J gene is TRBJ1-1, the V gene TRBV7-9, with D tentatively TRBD1 (6 bases). Sequenced material: peripheral blood. DNA of the CDR3: TGTGCCAGCAGTACACAGGGAAGCACTGAAGCTTTCTTT. This encodes CASSTQGSTEAFF.